The entry below describes one T cell receptor (beta chain). Antigen: not known. Repertoires were generated with immunoSEQ multiplex PCR, while TCRdb's copy carries only in-frame clones and drops some. The sample records 65,000 to 85,000 clones, roughly 91% being singletons. The data belong to a study of OX40 agonist ivuxolimab in advanced cancers. Study at large: Subjects had a mean age of around 60 years, with a range of 23 to 79; less than 90% were male. General study results and limits: Determination of antigen specificity was not performed for the expanded peripheral T cells. At 0.1 to 3.0 mg/kg, clonal expansion of CD4+ and CD8+ blood T cells had occurred by week 6.

Germline V CDR1 and CDR2: LGHNA, YSLEER. V lost 0 bases to trimming and J lost 2 bases, with 10 bases between them. The CDR3 covers 15 residues. This TCR was sampled from an adult with an advanced solid tumor such as melanoma, head and neck, liver or kidney cancer. The sequences come from CD4+ or CD8+ T cells sorted from blood, collected in a trial of the OX40 agonist ivuxolimab. The J gene is TRBJ1-1, the V gene TRBV4-3, with D perhaps TRBD1 (5 bases). The CDR3 protein is CASSQDSGFNTEAFF. The CDR3 DNA sequence: TGCGCCAGCAGCCAAGATTCAGGGTTTAACACTGAAGCTTTCTTT.